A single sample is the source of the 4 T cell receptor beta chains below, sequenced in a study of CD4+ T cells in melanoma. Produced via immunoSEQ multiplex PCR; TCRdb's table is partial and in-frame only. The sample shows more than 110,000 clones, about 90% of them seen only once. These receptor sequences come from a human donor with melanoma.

This chain's CDR3 is CASSLIGSRTFSGANVLTF. CDR3 in DNA: TGTGCCAGCAGCTTAATCGGGTCTCGAACCTTCTCTGGGGCCAACGTCCTGACTTTC. This chain joins TRBV7-8 and TRBJ2-6; D is uncertain. Germline-derived CDR1 and CDR2 are SGHVS and FQNEAQ. The length of the CDR3 is 19 residues. V shed 2 bases and J shed 0 bases, with 17 bases lying between them.

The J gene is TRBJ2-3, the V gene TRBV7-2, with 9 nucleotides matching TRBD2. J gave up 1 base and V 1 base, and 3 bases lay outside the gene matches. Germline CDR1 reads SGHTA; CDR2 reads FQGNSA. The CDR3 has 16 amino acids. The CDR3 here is CASSLGASGGTDTQYF. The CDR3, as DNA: TGTGCCAGCAGCTTAGGCGCTAGCGGGGGCACAGATACGCAGTATTTT.

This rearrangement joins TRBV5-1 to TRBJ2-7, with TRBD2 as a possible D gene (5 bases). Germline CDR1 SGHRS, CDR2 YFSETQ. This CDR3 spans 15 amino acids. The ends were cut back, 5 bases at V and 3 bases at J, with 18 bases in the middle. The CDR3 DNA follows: TGCGCCAGCAGTGATGGAGGAAACCAAGACTACGAGCAGTACTTC. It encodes CASSDGGNQDYEQYF.

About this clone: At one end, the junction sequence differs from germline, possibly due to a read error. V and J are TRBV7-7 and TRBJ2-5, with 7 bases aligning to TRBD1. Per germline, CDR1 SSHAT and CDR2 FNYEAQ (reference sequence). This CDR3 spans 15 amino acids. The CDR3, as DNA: TGTGCTAGCAGCGCTCTCACAGGGGAACAAGAGACCCAGTACTTC. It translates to CASSALTGEQETQYF. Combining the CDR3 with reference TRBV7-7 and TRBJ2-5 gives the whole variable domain GAGVSQSPRYKVTKRGQDVTLRCDPISSHATLYWYQQALGQGPEFLTYFNYEAQPDKSGLPSDRFSAERPEGSISTLTIQRTEQRDSAMYRCASSALTGEQETQYFGPGTRLLVL.